The clone carrying this TCR beta chain has at least ten counts. Its antigen is as yet unknown. The V end lost 1 base, the J end lost 6 bases, and 12 bases lay between the germline ends. The CDR3 contains 14 residues. Germline assignment: CDR1 SGHTA and CDR2 FQGTGA. The record originates from a study of human T cells and chemical hapten exposure. Study conclusions and caveats: With patch test score, the counts of PT1 expanded TCRs showed a positive correlation.

Time point: patch test 1, 2 weeks after DPC sensitization. Treatment of the sample: therapeutic diphenylcyclopropenone sensitization with weekly scalp DPC. For the library, individual cDNA molecules each received unique molecular identifiers. In TCRdb, the RACE reads were re-called with MiXCR into one record per CDR3 protein. The sample lists roughly 380,000 distinct CDR3 sequences, approximately 4.4% occurring once. This rearrangement joins TRBV7-3 to TRBJ1-1, with D possibly being TRBD1 (5 bases). The sample in question was whole blood, obtained in connection with sensitization to the hapten diphenylcyclopropenone (DPC). The clonotype was recovered from a woman aged 45-65 years with alopecia areata. Some clones in this sample may be carry-over from other donors' samples. The CDR3 bases are TGTGCCAGCAGCTTAAACGGGGGGAAATCTGAAGCTTTCTTT. The encoded protein is CASSLNGGKSEAFF.